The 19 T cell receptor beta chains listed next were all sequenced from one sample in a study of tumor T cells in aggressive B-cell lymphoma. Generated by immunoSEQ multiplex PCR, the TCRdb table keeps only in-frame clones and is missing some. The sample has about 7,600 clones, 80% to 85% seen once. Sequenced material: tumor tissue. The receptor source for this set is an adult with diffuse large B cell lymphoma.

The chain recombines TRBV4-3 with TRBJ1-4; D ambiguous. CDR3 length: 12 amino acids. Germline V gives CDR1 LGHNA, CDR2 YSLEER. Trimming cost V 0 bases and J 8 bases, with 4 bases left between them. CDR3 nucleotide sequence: TGCGCCAGCAGCCAAGATCCGGAAAAACTGTTTTTT. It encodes CASSQDPEKLFF.

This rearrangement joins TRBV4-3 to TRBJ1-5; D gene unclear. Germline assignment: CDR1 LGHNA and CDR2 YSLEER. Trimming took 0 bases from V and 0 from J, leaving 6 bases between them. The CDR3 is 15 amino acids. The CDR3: CASSQDLYSNQPQHF. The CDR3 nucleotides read TGCGCCAGCAGCCAAGATCTGTATAGCAATCAGCCCCAGCATTTT.

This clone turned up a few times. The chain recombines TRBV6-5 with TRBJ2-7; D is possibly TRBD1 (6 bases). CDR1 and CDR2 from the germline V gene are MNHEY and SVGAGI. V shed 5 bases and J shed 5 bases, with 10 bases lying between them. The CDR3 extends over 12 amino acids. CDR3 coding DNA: TGTGCCAGCAGTACAGGGTCGGACGAGCAGTACTTC. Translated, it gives CASSTGSDEQYF.

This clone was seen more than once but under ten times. This CDR3 is CASSLGQGALYEQYV. Written as DNA, the CDR3 is TGTGCCAGCAGTTTAGGGCAGGGGGCCCTCTACGAGCAGTACGTC. V is TRBV27 and J is TRBJ2-7, with 8 bases that match TRBD1. The V gene's germline CDR1 is MNHEY and CDR2 SMNVEV (reference sequence). The trim removed 2 bases at V and 3 bases at J, leaving 6 bases unmatched. The CDR3 contains 15 residues.

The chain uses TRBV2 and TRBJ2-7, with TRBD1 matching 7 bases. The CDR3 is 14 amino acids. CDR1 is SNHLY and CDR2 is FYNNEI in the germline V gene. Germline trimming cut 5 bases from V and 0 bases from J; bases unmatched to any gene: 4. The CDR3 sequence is CASSPRDSSYEQYF. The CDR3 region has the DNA TGTGCCAGCAGTCCCCGGGACAGCTCCTACGAGCAGTACTTC. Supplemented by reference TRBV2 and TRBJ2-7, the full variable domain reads EPEVTQTPSHQVTQMGQEVILRCVPISNHLYFYWYRQILGQKVEFLVSFYNNEISEKSEIFDDQFSVERPDGSNFTLKIRSTKLEDSAMYFCASSPRDSSYEQYFGPGTRLTVT.

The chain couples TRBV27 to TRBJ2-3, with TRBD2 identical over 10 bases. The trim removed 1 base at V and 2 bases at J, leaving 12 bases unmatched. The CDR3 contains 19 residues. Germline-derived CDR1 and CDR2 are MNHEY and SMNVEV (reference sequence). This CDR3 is CASSLWGLLGTSDTDTQYF. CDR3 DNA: TGTGCCAGCAGTTTATGGGGGCTCCTCGGGACTAGCGACACAGATACGCAGTATTTT.

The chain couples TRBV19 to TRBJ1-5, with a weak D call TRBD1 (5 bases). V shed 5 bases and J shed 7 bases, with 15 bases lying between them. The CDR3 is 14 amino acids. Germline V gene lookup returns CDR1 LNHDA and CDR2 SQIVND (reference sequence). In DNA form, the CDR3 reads TGTGCCAGTAGTCCCAGGGTCGGAAAACAGCCCCAGCATTTT. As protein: CASSPRVGKQPQHF.

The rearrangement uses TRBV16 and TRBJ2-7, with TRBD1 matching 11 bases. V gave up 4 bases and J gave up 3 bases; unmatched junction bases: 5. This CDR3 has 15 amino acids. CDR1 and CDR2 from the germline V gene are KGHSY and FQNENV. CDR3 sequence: CASSPTGTGGYEQYF. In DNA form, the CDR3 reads TGTGCCAGCAGCCCTACTGGGACAGGGGGCTACGAGCAGTACTTC. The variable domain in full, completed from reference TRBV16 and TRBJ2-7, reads GEEVAQTPKHLVRGEGQKAKLYCAPIKGHSYVFWYQQVLKNEFKFLISFQNENVFDETGMPKERFSAKCLPNSPCSLEIQATKLEDSAVYFCASSPTGTGGYEQYFGPGTRLTVT.

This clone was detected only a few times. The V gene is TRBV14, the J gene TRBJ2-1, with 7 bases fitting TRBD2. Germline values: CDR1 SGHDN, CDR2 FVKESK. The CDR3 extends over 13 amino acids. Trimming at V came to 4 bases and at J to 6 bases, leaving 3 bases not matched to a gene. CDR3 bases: TGTGCCAGCAGCCCCTGGACTAGCAATGAGCAGTTCTTC. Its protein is CASSPWTSNEQFF. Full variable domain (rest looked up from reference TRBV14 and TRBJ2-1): EAGVTQFPSHSVIEKGQTVTLRCDPISGHDNLYWYRRVMGKEIKFLLHFVKESKQDESGMPNNRFLAERTGGTYSTLKVQPAELEDSGVYFCASSPWTSNEQFFGPGTRLTVL.

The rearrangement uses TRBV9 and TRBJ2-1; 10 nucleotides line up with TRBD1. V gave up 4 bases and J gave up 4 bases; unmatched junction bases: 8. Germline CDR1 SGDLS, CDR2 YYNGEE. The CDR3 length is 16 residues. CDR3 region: CASSPYGDRGYNEQFF. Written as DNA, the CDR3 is TGTGCCAGCAGCCCTTACGGGGACAGGGGATACAATGAGCAGTTCTTC.

CDR3 residues: CASSVDGGINYEQYF. DNA of the CDR3: TGTGCCAGCAGCGTAGACGGAGGAATCAACTACGAGCAGTACTTC. This chain connects TRBV9 to TRBJ2-7, with D possibly TRBD2 on 5 matching bases. Germline V CDR1 and CDR2: SGDLS, YYNGEE. CDR3 size: 15 residues. V was pared by 0 bases and J by 3 bases, with 13 bases between.

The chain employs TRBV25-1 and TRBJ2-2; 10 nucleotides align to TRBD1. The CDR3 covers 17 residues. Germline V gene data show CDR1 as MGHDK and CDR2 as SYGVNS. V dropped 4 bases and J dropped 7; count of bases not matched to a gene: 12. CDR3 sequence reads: CASSGMGQGSLLGELFF. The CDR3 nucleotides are TGTGCCAGCAGTGGGATGGGACAGGGGTCCCTTCTCGGGGAGCTGTTTTTT.

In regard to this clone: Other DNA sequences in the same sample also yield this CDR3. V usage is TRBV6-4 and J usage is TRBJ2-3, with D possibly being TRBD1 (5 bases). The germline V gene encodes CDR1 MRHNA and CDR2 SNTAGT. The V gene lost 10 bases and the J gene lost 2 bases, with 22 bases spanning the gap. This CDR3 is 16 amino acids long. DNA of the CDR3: TGTGCCAACGGCTTAGGGGCCTCCGTTCTCACAGATACGCAGTATTTT. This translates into CANGLGASVLTDTQYF.

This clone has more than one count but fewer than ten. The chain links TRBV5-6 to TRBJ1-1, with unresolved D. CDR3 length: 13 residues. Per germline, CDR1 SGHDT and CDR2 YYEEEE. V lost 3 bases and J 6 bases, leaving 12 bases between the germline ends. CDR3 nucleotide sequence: TGTGCCAGCAGCTCAACTCCGAGCCCTGAAGCTTTCTTT. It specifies CASSSTPSPEAFF.

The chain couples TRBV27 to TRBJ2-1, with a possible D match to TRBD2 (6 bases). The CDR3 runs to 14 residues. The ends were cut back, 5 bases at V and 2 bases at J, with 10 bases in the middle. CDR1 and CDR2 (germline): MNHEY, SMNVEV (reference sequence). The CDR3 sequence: CASSITSTYNEQFF. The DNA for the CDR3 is TGTGCCAGCAGTATTACTAGCACCTACAATGAGCAGTTCTTC.

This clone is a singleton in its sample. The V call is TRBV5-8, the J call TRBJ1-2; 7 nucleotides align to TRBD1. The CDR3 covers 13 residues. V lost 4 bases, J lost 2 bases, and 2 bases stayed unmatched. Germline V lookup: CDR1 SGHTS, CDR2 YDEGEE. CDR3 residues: CASSMTGNYGYTF. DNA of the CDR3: TGTGCCAGCAGCATGACAGGGAACTATGGCTACACCTTC.

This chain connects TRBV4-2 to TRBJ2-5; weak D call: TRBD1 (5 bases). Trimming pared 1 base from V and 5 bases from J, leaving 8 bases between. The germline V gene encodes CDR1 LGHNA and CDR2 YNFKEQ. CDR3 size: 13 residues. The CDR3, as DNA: TGTGCCAGCAGCCAAGTGGCAGGGGAGACCCAGTACTTC. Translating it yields CASSQVAGETQYF.

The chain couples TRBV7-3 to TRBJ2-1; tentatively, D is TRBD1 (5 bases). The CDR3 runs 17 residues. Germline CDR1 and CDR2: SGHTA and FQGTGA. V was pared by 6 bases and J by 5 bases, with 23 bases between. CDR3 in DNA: TGTGCCAGCAGTTCCTTCTCAGGGAAAGGGAAAGACAATGAGCAGTTCTTC. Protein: CASSSFSGKGKDNEQFF. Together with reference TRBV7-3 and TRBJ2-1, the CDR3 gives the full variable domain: GAGVSQTPSNKVTEKGKYVELRCDPISGHTALYWYRQSLGQGPEFLIYFQGTGAADDSGLPNDRFFAVRPEGSVSTLKIQRTERGDSAVYLCASSSFSGKGKDNEQFFGPGTRLTVL.

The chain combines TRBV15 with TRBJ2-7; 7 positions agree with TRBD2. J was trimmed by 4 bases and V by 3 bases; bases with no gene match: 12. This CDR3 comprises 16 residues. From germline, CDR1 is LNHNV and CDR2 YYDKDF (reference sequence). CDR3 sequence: CATSSVPGRVLYEQYV. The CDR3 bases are TGTGCCACCAGCAGTGTTCCAGGGAGGGTCTTATACGAGCAGTACGTC.